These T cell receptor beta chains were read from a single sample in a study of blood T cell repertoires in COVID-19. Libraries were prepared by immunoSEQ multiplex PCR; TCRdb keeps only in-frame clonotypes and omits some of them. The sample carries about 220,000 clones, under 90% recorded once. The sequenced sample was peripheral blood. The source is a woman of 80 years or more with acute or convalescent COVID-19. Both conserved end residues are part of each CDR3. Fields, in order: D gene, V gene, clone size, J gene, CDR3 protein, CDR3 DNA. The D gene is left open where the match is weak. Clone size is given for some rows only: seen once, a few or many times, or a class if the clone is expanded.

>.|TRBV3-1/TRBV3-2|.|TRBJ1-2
CASSQAQSYGYTF
TGTGCCAGCAGCCAAGCACAGTCCTATGGCTACACCTTC
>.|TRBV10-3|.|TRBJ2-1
CAISASAGSYNEQFF
TGTGCCATCAGTGCCTCCGCAGGCTCCTACAATGAGCAGTTCTTC
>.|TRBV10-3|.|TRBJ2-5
CAISDLQGQETQYF
TGTGCCATCAGTGACTTACAGGGTCAGGAGACCCAGTACTTC
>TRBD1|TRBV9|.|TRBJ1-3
CASSQDRTGNTIYF
TGTGCCAGCAGCCAGGACAGGACTGGAAACACCATATATTTT
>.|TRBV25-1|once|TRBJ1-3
CASSATEFSGNTIYF
TGTGCCAGCAGTGCAACAGAGTTCTCTGGAAACACCATATATTTT
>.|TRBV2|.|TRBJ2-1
CASSDSPYNEQFF
TGTGCCAGCAGTGATTCTCCCTACAATGAGCAGTTCTTC
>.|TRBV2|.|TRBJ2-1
CASSFRGVHEQFF
TGTGCCAGCAGTTTCAGGGGAGTGCATGAGCAGTTCTTC
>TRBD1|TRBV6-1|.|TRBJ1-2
CASSEAQGASGGYTF
TGTGCCAGCAGTGAGGCCCAGGGGGCGTCGGGTGGCTACACCTTC
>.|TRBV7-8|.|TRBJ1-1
CASSPGQEAFF
TGTGCCAGCAGCCCGGGACAAGAAGCTTTCTTT
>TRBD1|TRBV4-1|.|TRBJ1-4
CASSSGQGGWRATNEKLFF
TGCGCCAGCAGCAGTGGACAGGGAGGATGGCGGGCAACTAATGAAAAACTGTTTTTT
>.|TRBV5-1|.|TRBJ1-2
CASSFQQGTSKAGYTF
TGCGCCAGCAGCTTCCAACAGGGAACCTCGAAGGCTGGCTACACCTTC
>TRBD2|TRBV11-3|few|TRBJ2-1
CASSSSGGPGNEQFF
TGTGCCAGCAGCTCGAGCGGGGGGCCCGGGAATGAGCAGTTCTTC
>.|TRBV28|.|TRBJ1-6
CASSLNRADNSPLHF
TGTGCCAGCAGTTTGAACAGGGCTGATAATTCACCCCTCCACTTT
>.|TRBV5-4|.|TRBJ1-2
CASSLVGADGYTF
TGTGCCAGCAGCTTGGTTGGGGCGGATGGCTACACCTTC
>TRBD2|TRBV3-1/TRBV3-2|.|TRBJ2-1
CASSQTSGGPNEQFF
TGTGCCAGCAGCCAGACTAGCGGGGGGCCCAATGAGCAGTTCTTC
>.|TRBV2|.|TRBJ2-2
CASSGQHKAGELFF
TGTGCCAGCAGTGGACAACATAAGGCCGGGGAGCTGTTTTTT
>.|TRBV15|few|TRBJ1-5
CATTDDRGIGNQPQHF
TGTGCCACCACCGACGATCGGGGTATAGGGAATCAGCCCCAGCATTTT
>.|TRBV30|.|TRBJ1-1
CAWTGRGNTEAFF
TGTGCCTGGACTGGCAGGGGGAACACTGAAGCTTTCTTT